This paragraph reports one T cell receptor beta chain. Which antigen it targets is not known. No clone much larger than this one lies a single base away; base qualities are absent. This sample was included in a study of blood T cells in healthy people across ages (dated by TCRdb to the mid-2010s). In the study overall: In model experiments, template switching captured about one uniquely barcoded TCR beta cDNA molecule for every two T cells. To avoid experimental bias, donors of different ages were spread randomly across the sequencing lanes. Two additional independent replicas of 1 million unique cDNA reads from the same blood draw were analyzed for two donors (one aged 18 to 29 and one aged 80 or older). The donors were divided into four age groups: young (average about 15 years), middle-aged (approximately 42), aged (under 70) and long-lived (roughly 82). To track age-related changes in TCR beta repertoire diversity, the study relied on deep sequencing normalized with unique cDNA molecular identifiers.

From the cysteine through the phenylalanine, the CDR3 covers 15 amino acids. The only DNA kept is the CDR3, 45 bases in frame from the first base. From the germline V gene, CDR1 is SGHTA and CDR2 is FQGNSA. Deletion took 3 bases off V and 8 bases off J, with a span of 17 bases between the germline ends. The approximately 39 donors, aged roughly 6 to 95 years, were systemically healthy Caucasian individuals from Russia. Each donor gave 8.5 to 10 milliliters of peripheral blood, collected into EDTA-treated Vacutainer tubes. Ficoll-Paque density-gradient centrifugation was used to isolate PBMCs, with at least 6 million per sample. Total RNA, at least 5.5 micrograms per sample, was extracted from PBMCs with Trizol reagent. The percentages of naive CD45RAhigh/CD27high T cells were determined by flow cytometry on a PBMC aliquot from every donor. The library was generated by 5' RACE. TCRdb shows the sequencer as Illumina HiSeq 2500. A second PCR of roughly 7 to 12 cycles was performed with a sample-barcoded 5' primer and a J-beta primer mix. A unique molecular identifier was introduced onto each TCR beta cDNA molecule by a template-switch 5' adaptor carrying 12 random nucleotides. Each sample yielded at least 2.5 million CDR3-containing paired-end reads. All of the RNA was converted into first-strand cDNA using the Mint cDNA synthesis kit, with a TRBC-specific oligonucleotide serving as the primer. Following uracil-DNA glycosylase treatment, a first 18-cycle PCR with universal primers M1SS and BC2_uni_R was performed on all cDNA. Concerning the study's data processing: For normalization, 1 million high-quality reads, each with a distinct molecular identifier, were randomly selected from each sample. Instead of being binned into consensus sequences, reads that shared molecular identifiers were thrown out. MiTCR, with a Q25 quality threshold and the strictest error-elimination algorithm, was used for CDR3 identification, clonotype clustering and error correction. A nonparametric unseen species model using Euler transformation provided a lower-bound estimate of total TCR beta diversity. The raw public reads went through TCRdb reprocessing: fastp at Q25, MiXCR clone calling, in-frame beta chains kept. CDR3 protein sequences are deduplicated, and each keeps its most common genes and DNA. These V and J calls rely on TCRdb rather than the paper's analysis. Counted in this sample were more than 800,000 distinct CDR3 sequences; 25% to 30% of them appeared once. 15% to 20% of the sample belongs to the ten largest clones.

Findings and caveats that apply to the study as a whole: Compared with the aged group, the long-lived group had more naive CD4+ T cells, fewer expanded clones and increased TCR diversity, a pattern suggesting age selection. Donor CMV infection status was unknown, potentially confounding age-related changes in expanded clonotypes. Estimates of total diversity from one million sequenced T cells were regarded as lower bounds and underestimates. Observed TCR beta diversity correlated strongly with the percentage of naive T cells measured by flow cytometry. Observed TCR beta diversity per million T cells fell roughly linearly with age, and a significant reduction was already apparent by age about 36. Bulk unsorted PBMC profiling prevented conclusive comparison of naive and antigen-experienced compartments.

The sequence joins TRBV7-2 to TRBJ2-4; matching of 7 bases hints at TRBD2 as the D gene. This TCR came from a woman of 80 years or more in good health. The sample taken for sequencing was blood. The CDR3 region has the sequence CASSLTGGHPDIQYF. Read as DNA, the sequence is TGTGCCAGCAGCTTGACGGGGGGCCATCCGGACATTCAGTACTTC.